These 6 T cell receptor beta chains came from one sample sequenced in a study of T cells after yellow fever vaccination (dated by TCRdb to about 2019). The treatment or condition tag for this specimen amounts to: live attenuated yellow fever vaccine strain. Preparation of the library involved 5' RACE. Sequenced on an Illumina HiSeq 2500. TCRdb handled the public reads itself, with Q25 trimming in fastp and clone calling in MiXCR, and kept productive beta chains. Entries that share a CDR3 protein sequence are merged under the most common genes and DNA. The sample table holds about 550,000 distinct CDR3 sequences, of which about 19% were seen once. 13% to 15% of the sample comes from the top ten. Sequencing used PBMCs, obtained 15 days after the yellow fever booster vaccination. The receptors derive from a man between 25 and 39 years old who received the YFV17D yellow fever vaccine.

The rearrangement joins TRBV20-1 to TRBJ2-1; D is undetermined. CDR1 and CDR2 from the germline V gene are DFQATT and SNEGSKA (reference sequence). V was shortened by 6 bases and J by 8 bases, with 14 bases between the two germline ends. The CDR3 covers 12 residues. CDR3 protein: CSAERPGHEQFF. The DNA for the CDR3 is TGCAGTGCCGAACGACCCGGCCATGAGCAGTTCTTC.

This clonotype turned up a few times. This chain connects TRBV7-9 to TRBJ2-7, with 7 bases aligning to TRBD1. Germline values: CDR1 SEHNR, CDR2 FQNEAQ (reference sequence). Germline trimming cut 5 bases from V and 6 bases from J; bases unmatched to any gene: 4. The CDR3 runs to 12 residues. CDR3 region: CASSAQGFEQYF. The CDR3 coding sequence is TGTGCCAGCAGCGCACAGGGGTTCGAGCAGTACTTC.

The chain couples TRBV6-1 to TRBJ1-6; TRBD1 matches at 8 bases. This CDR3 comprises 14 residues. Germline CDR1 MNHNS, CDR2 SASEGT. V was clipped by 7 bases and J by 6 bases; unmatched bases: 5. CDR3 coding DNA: TGTGCCAGCACCAGGACAGGGCTTAATTCACCCCTCCACTTT. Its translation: CASTRTGLNSPLHF.

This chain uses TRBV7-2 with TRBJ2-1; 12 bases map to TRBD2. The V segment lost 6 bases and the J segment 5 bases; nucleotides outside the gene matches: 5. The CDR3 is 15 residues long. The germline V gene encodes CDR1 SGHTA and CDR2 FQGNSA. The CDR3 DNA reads TGTGCCAGCAGGCTAGCGGGGGGGTACCACAATGAGCAGTTCTTC. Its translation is CASRLAGGYHNEQFF.

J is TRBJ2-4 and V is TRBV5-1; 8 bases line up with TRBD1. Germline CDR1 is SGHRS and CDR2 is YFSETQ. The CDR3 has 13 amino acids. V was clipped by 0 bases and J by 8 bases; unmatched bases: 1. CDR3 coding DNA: TGCGCCAGCAGCTTGGAACAGGGGGACATTCAGTACTTC. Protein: CASSLEQGDIQYF.

The CDR3 is CASRGGRYEQYF. CDR3 sequence (DNA): TGCGCCAGCAGGGGTGGACGCTACGAGCAGTACTTC. V usage is TRBV10-2 and J usage is TRBJ2-7; no firm D call. The CDR3 runs to 12 residues. The V and J ends lost 6 bases and 3 bases respectively, with 9 bases between them. The germline CDR1 and CDR2 sequences are WSHSY and SAAADI.